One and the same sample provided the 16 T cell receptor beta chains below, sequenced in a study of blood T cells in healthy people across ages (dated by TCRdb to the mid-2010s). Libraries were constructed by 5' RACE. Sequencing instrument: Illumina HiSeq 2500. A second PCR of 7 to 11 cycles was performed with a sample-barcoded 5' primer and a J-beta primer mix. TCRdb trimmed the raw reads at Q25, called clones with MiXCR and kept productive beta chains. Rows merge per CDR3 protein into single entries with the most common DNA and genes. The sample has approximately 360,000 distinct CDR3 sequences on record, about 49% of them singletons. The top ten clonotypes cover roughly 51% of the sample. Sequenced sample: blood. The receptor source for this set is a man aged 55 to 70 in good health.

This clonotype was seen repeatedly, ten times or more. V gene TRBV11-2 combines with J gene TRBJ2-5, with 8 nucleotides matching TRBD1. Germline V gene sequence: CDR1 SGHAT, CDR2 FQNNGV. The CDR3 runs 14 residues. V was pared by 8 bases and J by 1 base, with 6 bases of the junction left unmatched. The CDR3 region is CASGKGQAQETQYF. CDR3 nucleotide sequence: TGTGCCAGCGGCAAGGGACAGGCCCAAGAGACCCAGTACTTC.

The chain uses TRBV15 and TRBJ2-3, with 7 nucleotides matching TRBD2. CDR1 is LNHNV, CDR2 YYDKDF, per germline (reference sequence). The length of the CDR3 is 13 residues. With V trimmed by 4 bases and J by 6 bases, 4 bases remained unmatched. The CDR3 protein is CATSIGGIDTQYF. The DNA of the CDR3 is TGTGCCACCAGCATCGGGGGGATCGATACGCAGTATTTT.

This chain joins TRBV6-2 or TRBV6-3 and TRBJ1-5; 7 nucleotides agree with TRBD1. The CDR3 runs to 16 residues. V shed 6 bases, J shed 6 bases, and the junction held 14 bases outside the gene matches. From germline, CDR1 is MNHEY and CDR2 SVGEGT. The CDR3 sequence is CASSPPDRQSGQPQHF. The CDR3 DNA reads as TGTGCCAGCAGCCCGCCGGACAGGCAGAGTGGTCAGCCCCAGCATTTT.

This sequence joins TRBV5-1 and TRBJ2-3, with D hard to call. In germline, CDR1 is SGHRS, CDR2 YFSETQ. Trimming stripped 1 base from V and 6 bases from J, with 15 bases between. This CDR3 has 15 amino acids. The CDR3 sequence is CASSLWTTVGDTQYF. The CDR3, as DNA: TGCGCCAGCAGCTTGTGGACCACGGTTGGGGATACGCAGTATTTT.

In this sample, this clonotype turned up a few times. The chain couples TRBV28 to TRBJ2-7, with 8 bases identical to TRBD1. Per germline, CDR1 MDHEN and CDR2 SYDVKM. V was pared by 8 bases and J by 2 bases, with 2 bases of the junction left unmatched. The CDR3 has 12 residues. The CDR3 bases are TGTGCCAGCCGGGGACAGGCCTACGAGCAGTACTTC. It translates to CASRGQAYEQYF.

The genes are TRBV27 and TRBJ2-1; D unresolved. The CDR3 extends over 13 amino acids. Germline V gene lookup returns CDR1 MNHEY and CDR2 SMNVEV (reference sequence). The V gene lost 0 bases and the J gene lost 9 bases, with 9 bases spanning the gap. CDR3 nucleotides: TGTGCCAGCAGTTTATCGAGGACGCTTGAGCAGTTCTTC. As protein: CASSLSRTLEQFF.

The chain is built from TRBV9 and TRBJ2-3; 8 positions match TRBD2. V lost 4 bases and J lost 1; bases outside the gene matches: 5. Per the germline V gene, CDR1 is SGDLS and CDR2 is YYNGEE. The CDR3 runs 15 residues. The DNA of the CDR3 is TGTGCCAGCAGCCTGAGCGGGAGACGCACAGATACGCAGTATTTT. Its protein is CASSLSGRRTDTQYF.

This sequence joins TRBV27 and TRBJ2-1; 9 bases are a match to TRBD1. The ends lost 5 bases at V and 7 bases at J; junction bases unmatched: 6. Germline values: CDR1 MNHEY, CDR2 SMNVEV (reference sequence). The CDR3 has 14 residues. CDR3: CASSPGTGWNEQFF. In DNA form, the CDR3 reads TGTGCCAGCAGTCCCGGGACAGGGTGGAATGAGCAGTTCTTC.

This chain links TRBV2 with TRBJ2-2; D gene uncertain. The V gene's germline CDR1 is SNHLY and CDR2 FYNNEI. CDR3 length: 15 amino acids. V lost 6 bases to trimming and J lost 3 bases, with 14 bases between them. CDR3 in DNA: TGTGCCAGCAGCTCTCGGCATGGGGACACCGGGGAGCTGTTTTTT. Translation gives CASSSRHGDTGELFF.

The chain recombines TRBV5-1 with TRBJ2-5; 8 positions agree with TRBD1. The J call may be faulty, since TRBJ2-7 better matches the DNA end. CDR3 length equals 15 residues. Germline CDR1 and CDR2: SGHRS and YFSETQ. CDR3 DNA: TGCGCCAGCAGCTTGGGACAGGGGAATCTCTACGAGCAGTACTTC. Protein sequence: CASSLGQGNLYEQYF.

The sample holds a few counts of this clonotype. The DNA of the CDR3 is TGCAGTGGAACCCAATTGGGACTAGCGAACTACGAGCAGTACTTC. Its protein is CSGTQLGLANYEQYF. The V call is TRBV20-1, the J call TRBJ2-7; TRBD2 aligns across 10 bases. The ends lost 7 bases at V and 3 bases at J; junction bases unmatched: 12. This CDR3 has 15 amino acids. Germline V lookup: CDR1 DFQATT, CDR2 SNEGSKA (reference sequence).

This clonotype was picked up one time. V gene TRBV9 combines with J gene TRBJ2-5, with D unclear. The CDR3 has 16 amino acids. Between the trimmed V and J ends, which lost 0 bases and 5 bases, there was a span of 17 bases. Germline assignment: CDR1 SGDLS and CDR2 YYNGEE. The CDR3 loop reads CASSVGLGPARETQYF. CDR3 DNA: TGTGCCAGCAGCGTAGGGTTAGGCCCCGCCCGGGAGACCCAGTACTTC. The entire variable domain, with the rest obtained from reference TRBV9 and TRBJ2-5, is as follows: DSGVTQTPKHLITATGQRVTLRCSPRSGDLSVYWYQQSLDQGLQFLIQYYNGEERAKGNILERFSAQQFPDLHSELNLSSLELGDSALYFCASSVGLGPARETQYFGPGTRLLVL.

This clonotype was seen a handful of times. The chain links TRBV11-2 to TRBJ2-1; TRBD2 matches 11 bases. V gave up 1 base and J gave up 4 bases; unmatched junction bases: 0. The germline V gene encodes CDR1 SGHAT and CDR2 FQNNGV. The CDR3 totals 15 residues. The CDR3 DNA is TGTGCCAGCAGCTTAGTAGCGGGAGGGTACAATGAGCAGTTCTTC. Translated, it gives CASSLVAGGYNEQFF.

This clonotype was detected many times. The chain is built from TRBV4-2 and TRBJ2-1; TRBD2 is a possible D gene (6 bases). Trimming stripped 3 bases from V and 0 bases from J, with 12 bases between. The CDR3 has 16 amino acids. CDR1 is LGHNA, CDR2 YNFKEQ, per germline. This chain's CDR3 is CASSQEGTSSYNEQFF. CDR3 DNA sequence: TGTGCCAGCAGCCAGGAGGGAACGAGCTCCTACAATGAGCAGTTCTTC.

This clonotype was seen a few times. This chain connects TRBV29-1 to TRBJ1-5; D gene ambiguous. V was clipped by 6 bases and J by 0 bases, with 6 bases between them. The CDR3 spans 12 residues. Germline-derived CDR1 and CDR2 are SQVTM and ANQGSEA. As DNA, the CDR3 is TGCAGCGTGGCAAGTAGCAATCAGCCCCAGCATTTT. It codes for CSVASSNQPQHF.

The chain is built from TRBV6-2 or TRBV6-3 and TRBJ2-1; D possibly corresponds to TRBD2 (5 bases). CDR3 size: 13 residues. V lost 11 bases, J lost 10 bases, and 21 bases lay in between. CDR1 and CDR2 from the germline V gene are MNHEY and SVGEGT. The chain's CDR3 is CAGKRSGDGEQFF. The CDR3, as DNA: TGTGCCGGCAAACGAAGCGGAGACGGGGAGCAGTTCTTC.